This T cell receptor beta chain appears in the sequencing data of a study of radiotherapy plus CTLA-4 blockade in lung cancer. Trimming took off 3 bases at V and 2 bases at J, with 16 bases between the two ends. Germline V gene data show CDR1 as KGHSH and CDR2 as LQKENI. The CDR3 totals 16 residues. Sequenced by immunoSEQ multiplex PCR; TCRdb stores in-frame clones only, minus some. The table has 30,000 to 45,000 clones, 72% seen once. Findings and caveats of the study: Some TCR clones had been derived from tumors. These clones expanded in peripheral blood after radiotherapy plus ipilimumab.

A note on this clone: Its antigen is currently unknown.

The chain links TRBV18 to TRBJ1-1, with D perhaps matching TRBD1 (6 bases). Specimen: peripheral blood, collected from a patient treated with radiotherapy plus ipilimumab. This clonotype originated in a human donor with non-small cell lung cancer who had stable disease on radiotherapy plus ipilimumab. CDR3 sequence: CASSPQGQYINTEAFF. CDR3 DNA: TGTGCCAGCTCACCCCAGGGACAATATATTAACACTGAAGCTTTCTTT.